This is a list of T cell receptor beta chains from one sample in a study of blood T cell repertoires in COVID-19. Measured with immunoSEQ multiplex PCR; TCRdb has only the in-frame clones, and not every one. The table records around 240,000 clones, about 89% of them present only once. The sample consisted of PBMCs or T cells enriched from blood (not recorded which). Receptor source: a human donor in a cohort exposed to, infected with or recovered from COVID-19 (not recorded which). The donor label of this sample is uncertain. The CDR3 runs from the conserved cysteine through the conserved F or W. Fields, in order: clone size, V gene, J gene, D gene, CDR3 DNA, CDR3 protein. D genes are given only for firm matches. For some rows the clone size is stated as once, few or many, or as a class when expanded; others skip it.

abundance: once; v_gene: TRBV30; j_gene: TRBJ2-1; d_gene: -; CDR3nt: TGTGCCTGGAGTATACAGGGTGATAATGAGCAGTTCTTC; CDR3aa: CAWSIQGDNEQFF
abundance: -; v_gene: TRBV27; j_gene: TRBJ1-1; d_gene: TRBD1; CDR3nt: TGTGCCAGCAGTTTGGACAGGGGGGATGAAGCTTTCTTT; CDR3aa: CASSLDRGDEAFF
abundance: few; v_gene: TRBV2; j_gene: TRBJ2-2; d_gene: TRBD1; CDR3nt: TGTGCCAGCAGTGCCCGGACAGGAGGTACCGGGGAGCTGTTTTTT; CDR3aa: CASSARTGGTGELFF
abundance: -; v_gene: TRBV6-4; j_gene: TRBJ2-2; d_gene: TRBD2; CDR3nt: TGTGCCAGCAGTGACTCGACTAGCGGGGGGTCGCGCACCGGGGAGCTGTTTTTT; CDR3aa: CASSDSTSGGSRTGELFF
abundance: once; v_gene: TRBV27; j_gene: TRBJ2-1; d_gene: TRBD2; CDR3nt: TGTGCCAGCAGTCGGGGGGGCCCACTTAGCTCCTACAATGAGCAGTTCTTC; CDR3aa: CASSRGGPLSSYNEQFF
abundance: -; v_gene: TRBV6-5; j_gene: TRBJ1-2; d_gene: -; CDR3nt: TGTGCCAGCAGTTACTTGAGATCGGGGGGATATGGCTACACCTTC; CDR3aa: CASSYLRSGGYGYTF
abundance: -; v_gene: TRBV24-1; j_gene: TRBJ1-2; d_gene: TRBD1; CDR3nt: TGTGCCACCAGTGAGTCAGGGGGGAGCTATGGCTACACCTTC; CDR3aa: CATSESGGSYGYTF
abundance: -; v_gene: TRBV28; j_gene: TRBJ1-4; d_gene: -; CDR3nt: TGTGCCAGCAGTTTCGAACTCATCCCTAATGAAAAACTGTTTTTT; CDR3aa: CASSFELIPNEKLFF
abundance: -; v_gene: TRBV9; j_gene: TRBJ1-6; d_gene: -; CDR3nt: TGTGCCAGCAGCGTGACTGATAATTCACCCCTCCACTTT; CDR3aa: CASSVTDNSPLHF
abundance: few; v_gene: TRBV24-1; j_gene: TRBJ1-2; d_gene: TRBD1; CDR3nt: TGTGCCACCAGCCTAACAGGGGTTGGCTACACCTTC; CDR3aa: CATSLTGVGYTF
abundance: once; v_gene: TRBV19; j_gene: TRBJ1-2; d_gene: -; CDR3nt: TGTGCCAGTAGTATTCAGAATAACTATGGCTACACCTTC; CDR3aa: CASSIQNNYGYTF
abundance: -; v_gene: TRBV9; j_gene: TRBJ1-4; d_gene: -; CDR3nt: TGTGCCAGCAGCGTAGGTCCGGGCGCGGAGGCTAATGAAAAACTGTTTTTT; CDR3aa: CASSVGPGAEANEKLFF
abundance: -; v_gene: TRBV6-6; j_gene: TRBJ2-3; d_gene: TRBD2; CDR3nt: TGTGCCAGCAGTTCGCTTAGCGGGGGGTACACAGATACGCAGTATTTT; CDR3aa: CASSSLSGGYTDTQYF
abundance: once; v_gene: TRBV4-3; j_gene: TRBJ2-1; d_gene: TRBD2; CDR3nt: TGCGCCAGCAGCCAAGTTGGACGGGGGGGCCGAAATGAGCAGTTCTTC; CDR3aa: CASSQVGRGGRNEQFF
abundance: many; v_gene: TRBV11-2; j_gene: TRBJ2-3; d_gene: -; CDR3nt: TGTGCCAGCAGTTATACAGATACGCAGTATTTT; CDR3aa: CASSYTDTQYF
abundance: -; v_gene: TRBV19; j_gene: TRBJ2-7; d_gene: TRBD2; CDR3nt: TGTGCCAGTAGTCTAAGACTAGCGGGAAACTACGAGCAGTACTTC; CDR3aa: CASSLRLAGNYEQYF
abundance: -; v_gene: TRBV5-1; j_gene: TRBJ1-2; d_gene: -; CDR3nt: TGCGCCAGCAGCCCGCCAAGCCTAGACTATGGCTACACCTTC; CDR3aa: CASSPPSLDYGYTF
abundance: -; v_gene: TRBV5-1; j_gene: TRBJ2-7; d_gene: TRBD1; CDR3nt: TGCGCCAGCAGCAGCATCGGGACAGGGGGTTACGAGCAGTACTTC; CDR3aa: CASSSIGTGGYEQYF
abundance: -; v_gene: TRBV5-4; j_gene: TRBJ1-2; d_gene: -; CDR3nt: TGTGCCAGCAGCTTGGACAGGGTGGGCTATGGCTACACCTTC; CDR3aa: CASSLDRVGYGYTF
abundance: -; v_gene: TRBV6-2/TRBV6-3; j_gene: TRBJ2-2; d_gene: -; CDR3nt: TGTGCCAGCAGTTATAGTAATCTCTTCCGGGGAAAAAGAGCCAGCACCGGGGAGCTGTTTTTT; CDR3aa: CASSYSNLFRGKRASTGELFF
abundance: few; v_gene: TRBV27; j_gene: TRBJ1-3; d_gene: TRBD1; CDR3nt: TGTGCCAGCAGTTTATCTGGGGCACAGGGGGCTTTCTCTGGAAACACCATATATTTT; CDR3aa: CASSLSGAQGAFSGNTIYF
abundance: -; v_gene: TRBV19; j_gene: TRBJ2-7; d_gene: -; CDR3nt: TGTGCCAGTAGTATTGGATCGGGGGAGCAGTACTTC; CDR3aa: CASSIGSGEQYF
abundance: -; v_gene: TRBV19; j_gene: TRBJ1-2; d_gene: TRBD1; CDR3nt: TGTGCCAGTAGCAAAGACAGGGATACTGGCTACACCTTC; CDR3aa: CASSKDRDTGYTF
abundance: few; v_gene: TRBV7-6; j_gene: TRBJ1-1; d_gene: -; CDR3nt: TGTGCCAGCAGCTTATTCCCTCCGGGCCCAGGAGGGCTCACTGAAGCTTTCTTT; CDR3aa: CASSLFPPGPGGLTEAFF
abundance: -; v_gene: TRBV18; j_gene: TRBJ2-7; d_gene: -; CDR3nt: TGTGCCAGCTCCCTTAGTAGAGGCGAGCAGTACTTC; CDR3aa: CASSLSRGEQYF
abundance: once; v_gene: TRBV2; j_gene: TRBJ2-7; d_gene: -; CDR3nt: TGTGCCAGCAGAGGGGGACAAAAGAGGTTCTACGAGCAGTACTTC; CDR3aa: CASRGGQKRFYEQYF
abundance: -; v_gene: TRBV4-1; j_gene: TRBJ2-5; d_gene: TRBD2; CDR3nt: TGCGCCAGCAGCCACGGACGGGGGGGTCAAGAGACCCAGTACTTC; CDR3aa: CASSHGRGGQETQYF